Each of the 9 T cell receptor beta chains below was sequenced from the same sample in a study of blood T cell repertoires in COVID-19. TCRdb keeps only in-frame clones here, not all; method: immunoSEQ multiplex PCR. The table shows around 250,000 clones, with approximately 86% occurring only once. The material sequenced was PBMCs or T cells enriched from blood (not recorded which). The receptors derive from a woman aged 45 to 65 who had recovered from COVID-19.

The rearrangement joins TRBV5-1 to TRBJ2-1; 9 bases align to TRBD2. Germline V CDR1 and CDR2: SGHRS, YFSETQ. CDR3 length equals 15 residues. The V and J ends lost 6 bases and 9 bases, in that order; junction bases with no gene match: 13. For the CDR3, the DNA is TGCGCCAGCACCCGGGAGGCGGGAGGGCTAACTGAGCAGTTCTTC. Its translation: CASTREAGGLTEQFF.

V gene TRBV28 combines with J gene TRBJ1-2; 10 bases line up with TRBD1. Unmatched junction bases numbered 11, after V lost 5 bases and J lost 8 bases. The CDR3 is 15 amino acids. The germline V gene encodes CDR1 MDHEN and CDR2 SYDVKM. The CDR3 DNA follows: TGTGCCAGCAGTGCGACAGGGGGCTTCCCCTACGGCTACACCTTC. It encodes CASSATGGFPYGYTF.

The rearrangement uses TRBV20-1 and TRBJ2-2, with D possibly being TRBD2 (6 bases). CDR3 length equals 17 residues. Germline CDR1 and CDR2: DFQATT and SNEGSKA (reference sequence). V lost 3 bases to trimming and J lost 0 bases, with 17 bases between them. For the CDR3, the DNA is TGCAGTGCTAGTGTCCGGGGCGGGACGGCGAACACCGGGGAGCTGTTTTTT. It specifies CSASVRGGTANTGELFF.

This chain uses TRBV5-8 with TRBJ2-6, with 7 bases matching TRBD1. Trimming at V came to 4 bases and at J to 1 base, leaving 8 bases not matched to a gene. The CDR3 totals 17 residues. Germline lookup yields CDR1 SGHTS and CDR2 YDEGEE. CDR3 amino acids: CASSRSDRRSGANVLTF. In DNA form, the CDR3 reads TGTGCCAGCAGCAGATCGGACAGGAGGTCTGGGGCCAACGTCCTGACTTTC.

This clone has a single count. The V call is TRBV18, the J call TRBJ2-7, with 7 bases identical to TRBD2. Germline CDR1 and CDR2: KGHSH and LQKENI. The CDR3 loop spans 15 amino acids. Trimming removed 1 base from V and 5 bases from J; junction bases left unmatched: 8. The CDR3, as DNA: TGTGCCAGCTCACCACGGGCGGGAGTATACAACGAGCAGTACTTC. It yields the protein CASSPRAGVYNEQYF. Variable domain in full (rest from reference TRBV18 and TRBJ2-7): NAGVMQNPRHLVRRRGQEARLRCSPMKGHSHVYWYRQLPEEGLKFMVYLQKENIIDESGMPKERFSAEFPKEGPSILRIQQVVRGDSAAYFCASSPRAGVYNEQYFGPGTRLTVT.

This clone was seen only once. This chain joins TRBV24-1 and TRBJ2-7; D remains unclear. The CDR3 runs to 14 residues. The germline gives CDR1 KGHDR, CDR2 SFDVKD. Trimming removed 6 bases at V and 1 base at J, with 12 bases between. Here the CDR3 reads CATSTGTLSYEQYF. CDR3 coding DNA: TGTGCCACCAGTACCGGCACACTATCCTACGAGCAGTACTTC.

This chain uses TRBV28 with TRBJ1-2; D unresolved. The CDR3 runs to 13 residues. Deletions cut 8 bases from V and 9 bases from J, with 19 bases between. The germline CDR1 and CDR2 sequences are MDHEN and SYDVKM. CDR3 coding DNA: TGTGCCAGCGGGAAAACCGGGGTCTTGAGCTACACCTTC. As protein: CASGKTGVLSYTF.

This chain uses TRBV20-1 with TRBJ2-2, with D perhaps matching TRBD2 (5 bases). The V end was cut by 3 bases, the J end by 6 bases, with 8 bases between. Germline CDR1 and CDR2: DFQATT and SNEGSKA (reference sequence). The CDR3 length is 12 residues. As DNA, the CDR3 is TGCAGTGCTAGTCCGCGGGCCGGGGAGCTGTTTTTT. This encodes CSASPRAGELFF.

This rearrangement joins TRBV18 to TRBJ2-7, with TRBD2 identical over 12 bases. This CDR3 has 18 residues. V trimming: 2 bases; J trimming: 2 bases; junction bases outside the gene matches: 10. CDR1 is KGHSH and CDR2 is LQKENI in the germline V gene. CDR3 loop: CASSPLDSSGRGTYEQYF. The CDR3 DNA follows: TGTGCCAGCTCACCATTGGATTCTAGCGGGAGGGGAACCTACGAGCAGTACTTC.